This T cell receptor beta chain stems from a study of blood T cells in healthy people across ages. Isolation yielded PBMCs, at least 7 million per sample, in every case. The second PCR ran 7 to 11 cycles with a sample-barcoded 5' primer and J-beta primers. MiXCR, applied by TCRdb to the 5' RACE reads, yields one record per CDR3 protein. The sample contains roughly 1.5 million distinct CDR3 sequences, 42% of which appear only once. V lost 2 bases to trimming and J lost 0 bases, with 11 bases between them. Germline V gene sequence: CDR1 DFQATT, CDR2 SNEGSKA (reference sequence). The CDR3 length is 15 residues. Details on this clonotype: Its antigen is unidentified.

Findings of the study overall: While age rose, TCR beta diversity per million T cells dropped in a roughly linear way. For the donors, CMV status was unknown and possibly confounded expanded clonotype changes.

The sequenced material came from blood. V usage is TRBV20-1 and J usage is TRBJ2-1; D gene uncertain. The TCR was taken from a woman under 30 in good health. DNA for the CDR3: TGCAGTGCTAGATTCGCCCTTAGCTCCTACAATGAGCAGTTCTTC. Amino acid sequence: CSARFALSSYNEQFF.